These 21 T cell receptor beta chains originate from one sample sequenced in a study of cytomegalovirus exposure and HLA in healthy donors. A multiplex PCR was run with 60 Vbeta primers and 13 Jbeta primers. The repertoire was sequenced with immunoSEQ multiplex PCR; TCRdb's copy has only in-frame clones and lacks some. This sample's table has around 84,000 clones. The sequenced material came from PBMCs. The receptors were gathered from a man between 25 and 39 years old in good health and CMV-seronegative.

This chain links TRBV10-3 with TRBJ2-1, with 8 bases identical to TRBD2. The CDR3 contains 14 residues. The ends lost 3 bases at V and 9 bases at J; junction bases unmatched: 7. The germline gives CDR1 ENHRY, CDR2 SYGVKD. The CDR3 is CAISERAGASEQFF. DNA for the CDR3: TGTGCCATCAGTGAACGAGCGGGAGCGAGTGAGCAGTTCTTC.

The chain has TRBV6-6 and TRBJ1-1, with D possibly matching TRBD1 (5 bases). Trimming stripped 6 bases from V and 3 bases from J, with 14 bases between. Germline V gives CDR1 MNHNY, CDR2 SVGAGI (reference sequence). The CDR3 spans 14 residues. The CDR3 nucleotides are TGTGCCAGCAGAGGACACAATCCGGACACTGAAGCTTTCTTT. It specifies CASRGHNPDTEAFF.

This sequence joins TRBV6-5 and TRBJ2-1, with TRBD1 matching over 9 bases. The V segment lost 2 bases and the J segment 8 bases; nucleotides outside the gene matches: 1. This CDR3 has 13 residues. CDR1 MNHEY and CDR2 SVGAGI come from the germline V gene. CDR3 DNA sequence: TGTGCCAGCAGTTACGGACAGGGGTATGAGCAGTTCTTC. Its protein product is CASSYGQGYEQFF.

The V gene is TRBV4-3, the J gene TRBJ2-7; 9 positions match TRBD2. With V trimmed by 3 bases and J by 6 bases, 12 bases remained unmatched. Germline loops: CDR1 LGHNA, CDR2 YSLEER. CDR3 length: 16 residues. CDR3 nucleotides: TGCGCCAGCAGCCAGAACTTAGCGGGAGAGGGACTCGAGCAGTACTTC. Protein: CASSQNLAGEGLEQYF.

This rearrangement joins TRBV6-5 to TRBJ2-5, with 7 bases lining up with TRBD2. CDR3 length equals 14 residues. Per germline, CDR1 MNHEY and CDR2 SVGAGI. J was trimmed by 4 bases and V by 5 bases; bases with no gene match: 7. CDR3 amino acids: CASSVTSEGETQYF. In nucleotides, the CDR3 is TGTGCCAGCAGTGTTACTAGCGAGGGAGAGACCCAGTACTTC.

The V and J genes are TRBV6-1 and TRBJ1-5; D call uncertain. The CDR3 length is 15 residues. V was shortened by 7 bases and J by 4 bases, with 17 bases between the two germline ends. Germline values: CDR1 MNHNS, CDR2 SASEGT. Written as DNA, the CDR3 is TGTGCCAGCACCCCTCTGACGGGGAGGAATCAGCCCCAGCATTTT. Translating gives CASTPLTGRNQPQHF.

The V and J genes are TRBV5-4 and TRBJ2-7, with D maybe TRBD2 (7 bases). The germline V gene encodes CDR1 SGHNT and CDR2 YYREEE (reference sequence). The CDR3 has 16 amino acids. V dropped 4 bases and J dropped 6 bases, with 23 bases sitting between them. The CDR3 region has the DNA TGTGCCAGCAGCAAGGCCCTGGCGGGGGCGCCCACCGAGCAGTACTTC. Its translation: CASSKALAGAPTEQYF.

The rearrangement links TRBV5-1 to TRBJ2-3; 9 bases agree with TRBD2. Germline-derived CDR1 and CDR2 are SGHRS and YFSETQ. This CDR3 spans 15 amino acids. V dropped 3 bases and J dropped 5; count of bases not matched to a gene: 7. CDR3 sequence reads: CASSSERGDVDTQYF. CDR3 nucleotides: TGCGCCAGCAGCTCCGAGCGGGGGGACGTAGATACGCAGTATTTT.

This rearrangement joins TRBV4-1 to TRBJ1-6, with 7 bases identical to TRBD1. The V gene's germline CDR1 is MGHRA and CDR2 YSYEKL. V gave up 1 base and J gave up 9 bases; unmatched junction bases: 6. There are 15 residues in the CDR3. The CDR3 sequence is CASSQVEGAASPLHF. CDR3 DNA sequence: TGCGCCAGCAGCCAAGTAGAGGGGGCTGCTTCACCCCTCCACTTT.

J is TRBJ2-7 and V is TRBV30, with unresolved D. With 1 base removed from V and 1 base from J, the gap between germline ends came to 11 bases. The germline V gene has CDR1 GTSNPN and CDR2 SVGIG (reference sequence). The CDR3 covers 14 residues. In DNA form, the CDR3 reads TGTGCCTGGAGTGGAGGAGAGGTGTCCTACGAGCAGTACTTC. This sequence encodes CAWSGGEVSYEQYF. The full variable domain, its missing parts supplied by reference TRBV30 and TRBJ2-7, is SQTIHQWPATLVQPVGSPLSLECTVEGTSNPNLYWYRQAAGRGLQLLFYSVGIGQISSEVPQNLSASRPQDRQFILSSKKLLLSDSGFYLCAWSGGEVSYEQYFGPGTRLTVT.

The chain uses TRBV29-1 and TRBJ1-1, with 10 bases fitting TRBD1. CDR1 is SQVTM and CDR2 is ANQGSEA in the germline V gene. This CDR3 contains 13 residues. The V gene end was trimmed by 8 bases and the J gene end by 5 bases; junction bases not matched to a gene: 8. CDR3 amino acids: CSPVWTGGTEAFF. CDR3 sequence (DNA): TGCAGCCCCGTTTGGACAGGGGGTACTGAAGCTTTCTTT.

This chain joins TRBV7-9 and TRBJ2-5; D is possibly TRBD2 (7 bases). Trimming took off 5 bases at V and 7 bases at J, with 20 bases between the two ends. CDR1 and CDR2 (germline): SEHNR, FQNEAQ (reference sequence). The CDR3 consists of 15 residues. The CDR3 here is CASSQRGGADGTQYF. The CDR3 nucleotides are TGTGCCAGCAGCCAAAGGGGGGGAGCTGATGGGACCCAGTACTTC.

V and J are TRBV4-2 and TRBJ2-3, with a tentative D call TRBD2 (5 bases). Germline CDR1 LGHNA, CDR2 YNFKEQ. With 2 bases removed from V and 0 bases from J, the gap between germline ends came to 9 bases. The CDR3 contains 15 residues. CDR3 sequence: CASSQRDRSTDTQYF. CDR3 coding DNA: TGTGCCAGCAGCCAACGGGATAGGAGCACAGATACGCAGTATTTT.

This chain links TRBV7-8 with TRBJ2-1; D is uncertain. Between the trimmed V and J ends, which lost 3 bases and 5 bases, there was a span of 17 bases. Germline CDR1 reads SGHVS; CDR2 reads FQNEAQ. CDR3 length: 16 amino acids. The CDR3 DNA follows: TGTGCCAGCAGCTTGGGTTACAGATTACAAAACAATGAGCAGTTCTTC. It yields the protein CASSLGYRLQNNEQFF.

The chain uses TRBV5-4 and TRBJ1-2, with 8 bases that match TRBD1. CDR3 length: 15 residues. Germline values: CDR1 SGHNT, CDR2 YYREEE (reference sequence). V lost 3 bases and J lost 3; bases outside the gene matches: 7. CDR3: CASSSGGKEDYGYTF. The CDR3, as DNA: TGTGCCAGCAGCTCAGGGGGCAAGGAGGACTATGGCTACACCTTC.

V is TRBV6-1 and J is TRBJ1-5, with D uncertain. CDR3 length: 14 amino acids. Germline assignment: CDR1 MNHNS and CDR2 SASEGT. The V end was cut by 10 bases, the J end by 0 bases, with 13 bases between. The CDR3 nucleotides read TGTGCCACCCGACGGACTCTTAGCAATCAGCCCCAGCATTTT. Its protein product is CATRRTLSNQPQHF.

J is TRBJ1-1 and V is TRBV5-1; the match to TRBD1 covers 8 bases. The V gene's germline CDR1 is SGHRS and CDR2 YFSETQ. The ends lost 2 bases at V and 2 bases at J; junction bases unmatched: 8. The CDR3 extends over 16 amino acids. CDR3 region: CASSLTGGPSNTEAFF. DNA for the CDR3: TGCGCCAGCAGCTTAACAGGGGGACCCTCTAACACTGAAGCTTTCTTT.

The chain combines TRBV5-1 with TRBJ2-1; TRBD2 matches 8 bases. Losses at the gene ends were 7 bases for V and 7 bases for J; bases not matched to a gene: 10. CDR1 and CDR2 from the germline V gene are SGHRS and YFSETQ. This CDR3 is built from 14 residues. CDR3 in DNA: TGCGCCAGCCTCAGGCGGGAGGATGGGAATGAGCAGTTCTTC. It yields the protein CASLRREDGNEQFF.

The V and J genes are TRBV7-2 and TRBJ2-3, with TRBD2 as a possible D gene (5 bases). Trimming removed 7 bases at V and 2 bases at J, with 13 bases between. CDR3 size: 14 residues. The germline V gene has CDR1 SGHTA and CDR2 FQGNSA. This chain's CDR3 is CASILSANTDTQYF. The CDR3 nucleotides read TGTGCCAGCATCCTTAGCGCAAACACAGATACGCAGTATTTT.

The genes are TRBV10-3 and TRBJ2-5, with a weak D call TRBD1 (5 bases). V lost 3 bases and J lost 9, with 20 bases in between. The CDR3 covers 15 residues. Per germline, CDR1 ENHRY and CDR2 SYGVKD. In nucleotides, the CDR3 is TGTGCCATCAGTGAATACTCCACAGGCGGCGCCGCCCAGTACTTC. It translates to CAISEYSTGGAAQYF.

This rearrangement joins TRBV29-1 to TRBJ2-1, with D unclear. The V and J ends lost 0 bases and 0 bases respectively, with 15 bases between them. Germline V gives CDR1 SQVTM, CDR2 ANQGSEA. This CDR3 is 17 amino acids long. The CDR3 loop is CSVEDSGRFYSYNEQFF. DNA of the CDR3: TGCAGCGTTGAAGATAGTGGCAGGTTTTACTCCTACAATGAGCAGTTCTTC.